The 30 T cell receptor beta chains given below trace back to one sample, sequenced in a study of shared clonotypes between healthy human individuals. Assay: immunoSEQ multiplex PCR; the TCRdb copy retains only in-frame clones and omits some. Seen here are approximately 980,000 clones, over 60% observed once, and the top ten hold approximately 1.5%. Sequenced sample: memory CD4+ T cells sorted from blood. Subset: CD45RA-negative fraction. The receptors derive from a man younger than 35 in good health.

The chain links TRBV30 to TRBJ1-4, with unresolved D. With 3 bases removed from V and 8 bases from J, the gap between germline ends came to 19 bases. Germline loops: CDR1 GTSNPN, CDR2 SVGIG (reference sequence). The CDR3 extends over 15 amino acids. CDR3 coding DNA: TGTGCCTGGAGATTAGGAGGCGCCAACGGGGAAAAACTGTTTTTT. The encoded protein is CAWRLGGANGEKLFF.

V usage is TRBV29-1 and J usage is TRBJ2-2; 9 bases are a match to TRBD2. Per the germline V gene, CDR1 is SQVTM and CDR2 is ANQGSEA. V dropped 7 bases and J dropped 1; count of bases not matched to a gene: 13. The CDR3 contains 17 residues. The CDR3 DNA is TGCAGCGCCTTAGGCGGGAGGGCAGGAGGGAACACCGGGGAGCTGTTTTTT. It specifies CSALGGRAGGNTGELFF.

V usage is TRBV5-1 and J usage is TRBJ1-1; D is unresolved. This CDR3 is 14 amino acids long. Trimming took 0 bases from V and 4 from J, leaving 10 bases between them. In germline, CDR1 is SGHRS, CDR2 YFSETQ. The chain's CDR3 is CASSLERLGTEAFF. For the CDR3, the DNA is TGCGCCAGCAGCTTGGAGAGGTTGGGCACTGAAGCTTTCTTT.

This clone was detected a few times. V gene TRBV10-2 combines with J gene TRBJ2-7; TRBD1 is a possible D gene (5 bases). The V and J ends lost 5 bases and 4 bases respectively, with 9 bases between them. CDR3 length equals 12 residues. Germline V gene sequence: CDR1 WSHSY, CDR2 SAAADI. CDR3 nucleotide sequence: TGCGCCAGCAGTAGGCAGGGTTACGAGCAGTACTTC. It specifies CASSRQGYEQYF.

The J gene is TRBJ1-2, the V gene TRBV2, with D perhaps matching TRBD1 (6 bases). Trimming stripped 5 bases from V and 3 bases from J, with 13 bases between. The CDR3 runs to 14 residues. The germline gives CDR1 SNHLY, CDR2 FYNNEI. The CDR3: CASSSHQGYYGYTF. As DNA, the CDR3 is TGTGCCAGCAGTTCACACCAGGGGTACTATGGCTACACCTTC. The full variable domain, its missing parts supplied by reference TRBV2 and TRBJ1-2, is EPEVTQTPSHQVTQMGQEVILRCVPISNHLYFYWYRQILGQKVEFLVSFYNNEISEKSEIFDDQFSVERPDGSNFTLKIRSTKLEDSAMYFCASSSHQGYYGYTFGSGTRLTVV.

V usage is TRBV18 and J usage is TRBJ1-6; the D is unclear. This CDR3 has 15 residues. CDR1 and CDR2 (germline): KGHSH, LQKENI. Trimming took 2 bases from V and 6 from J, leaving 11 bases between them. CDR3 sequence: CASSPSVKVNSPLHF. For the CDR3, the DNA is TGTGCCAGCTCACCATCGGTCAAAGTTAATTCACCCCTCCACTTT.

The rearrangement joins TRBV4-3 to TRBJ2-7; 8 positions match TRBD2. The trim removed 0 bases at V and 5 bases at J, leaving 6 bases unmatched. The V gene's germline CDR1 is LGHNA and CDR2 YSLEER. The CDR3 consists of 15 residues. In DNA form, the CDR3 reads TGCGCCAGCAGCCAAGATGGACTAGCATTCAACGAGCAGTACTTC. It encodes CASSQDGLAFNEQYF.

This CDR3 reads CASSRDRGNEKLFF. CDR3 in DNA: TGTGCCAGCAGCCGGGACAGGGGTAATGAAAAACTGTTTTTT. The J gene is TRBJ1-4, the V gene TRBV6-5; 10 nucleotides match TRBD1. The V segment lost 6 bases and the J segment 4 bases; nucleotides outside the gene matches: 2. In germline, CDR1 is MNHEY, CDR2 SVGAGI. The CDR3 is 14 amino acids.

The V and J genes are TRBV2 and TRBJ2-7, with unresolved D. Per the germline V gene, CDR1 is SNHLY and CDR2 is FYNNEI. Deletions cut 7 bases from V and 0 bases from J, with 7 bases between. CDR3 length equals 12 residues. The CDR3 loop is CASKQSSYEQYF. The CDR3 DNA is TGTGCCAGCAAACAGAGCTCCTACGAGCAGTACTTC.

The CDR3: CATFGPYEQYF. Here the CDR3 DNA reads TGTGCCACGTTCGGTCCCTACGAGCAGTACTTC. The chain has TRBV25-1 and TRBJ2-7; D gene unclear. This CDR3 region has 11 residues. In germline, CDR1 is MGHDK, CDR2 SYGVNS. Trimming left V 10 bases short and J 2 bases short, with 9 bases between.

The rearrangement uses TRBV6-1 and TRBJ2-5, with D hard to call. The V end was cut by 2 bases, the J end by 2 bases, with 12 bases between. CDR3 size: 15 residues. Germline-derived CDR1 and CDR2 are MNHNS and SASEGT. CDR3 protein: CASSEISTLQETQYF. CDR3 DNA: TGTGCCAGCAGTGAAATTTCGACCCTACAAGAGACCCAGTACTTC.

The chain combines TRBV4-1 with TRBJ2-3, with no clear D. The CDR3 runs 13 residues. V was cut by 1 base and J by 9 bases, with 11 bases left in between. The germline CDR1 and CDR2 sequences are MGHRA and YSYEKL. Written as DNA, the CDR3 is TGCGCCAGCAGCCAAGTAGAGGTGGGGACGCAGTATTTT. It codes for CASSQVEVGTQYF.

The chain couples TRBV7-2 to TRBJ2-4, with 9 bases that match TRBD2. With V trimmed by 1 base and J by 2 bases, 3 bases remained unmatched. The CDR3 consists of 16 residues. Germline V CDR1 and CDR2: SGHTA, FQGNSA. DNA of the CDR3: TGTGCCAGCAGCTTAGAGGCTAGCGGGACCAAAAACATTCAGTACTTC. Its protein product is CASSLEASGTKNIQYF. Full variable domain (outside the CDR3, taken from reference TRBV7-2 and TRBJ2-4): GAGVSQSPSNKVTEKGKDVELRCDPISGHTALYWYRQSLGQGLEFLIYFQGNSAPDKSGLPSDRFSAERTGGSVSTLTIQRTQQEDSAVYLCASSLEASGTKNIQYFGAGTRLSVL.

J is TRBJ1-5 and V is TRBV19, with 7 bases identical to TRBD1. This CDR3 has 18 amino acids. Germline V gives CDR1 LNHDA, CDR2 SQIVND (reference sequence). J gave up 2 bases and V 2 bases, and 12 bases lay outside the gene matches. CDR3 DNA sequence: TGTGCCAGTAGTATAATTCGGGACAGATGGAATGGCAATCAGCCCCAGCATTTT. Its translation is CASSIIRDRWNGNQPQHF.

This clone has ten or more counts. Other DNA sequences in this sample translate to the same CDR3. The rearrangement joins TRBV7-3 to TRBJ1-6; TRBD1 is a possible D gene (6 bases). The CDR3 spans 13 residues. From germline, CDR1 is SGHTA and CDR2 FQGTGA. Between the trimmed V and J ends, which lost 5 bases and 7 bases, there was a span of 9 bases. CDR3: CASSPGQNSPLHF. CDR3 DNA: TGTGCCAGCAGCCCCGGACAGAATTCACCCCTCCACTTT.

The rearrangement uses TRBV27 and TRBJ1-5, with D unclear. V lost 5 bases and J 7 bases, leaving 24 bases between the germline ends. CDR1 and CDR2 (germline): MNHEY, SMNVEV (reference sequence). The CDR3 totals 17 residues. The CDR3 DNA follows: TGTGCCAGCAGTGGGGTCGGGGTCCCCGCGACGGGACAGCCCCAGCATTTT. It translates to CASSGVGVPATGQPQHF.

J is TRBJ2-2 and V is TRBV27, with D maybe TRBD2 (6 bases). Germline V gene sequence: CDR1 MNHEY, CDR2 SMNVEV (reference sequence). Trimming took 0 bases from V and 7 from J, leaving 15 bases between them. The CDR3 extends over 16 amino acids. In DNA, the CDR3 is TGTGCCAGCAGTTTATCGCCCCGCGGGGCTGACGGGGAGCTGTTTTTT. Encoded protein: CASSLSPRGADGELFF.

The chain uses TRBV7-2 and TRBJ1-6; a possible D gene is TRBD1 (5 bases). The CDR3 is 15 residues long. V was trimmed by 5 bases and J by 4 bases, leaving 12 bases between them. The germline V gene has CDR1 SGHTA and CDR2 FQGNSA. The CDR3 loop reads CASSRRDGYNSPLHF. For the CDR3, the DNA is TGTGCCAGCAGCCGACGGGACGGATATAATTCACCCCTCCACTTT.

This clone was seen a single time. The chain employs TRBV2 and TRBJ2-5, with 8 bases fitting TRBD2. Germline V gives CDR1 SNHLY, CDR2 FYNNEI. The CDR3 spans 15 residues. The junction had 8 bases not matched to a gene; V was cut back by 6 bases and J by 2 bases. The CDR3 region is CASSFGSGGQETQYF. The CDR3 DNA reads as TGTGCCAGCAGCTTCGGGAGCGGGGGTCAAGAGACCCAGTACTTC.

This sequence joins TRBV2 and TRBJ1-2; 9 bases fit TRBD1. This CDR3 spans 13 amino acids. Germline values: CDR1 SNHLY, CDR2 FYNNEI. V dropped 6 bases and J dropped 10; count of bases not matched to a gene: 9. The CDR3 nucleotides are TGTGCCAGCAGGCAAGGACAGGGGTTGGACTACACCTTC. Protein sequence: CASRQGQGLDYTF.

This clone came up a few times. The J gene is TRBJ1-5, the V gene TRBV4-1; tentative D call: TRBD1 (6 bases). This CDR3 has 14 amino acids. Per germline, CDR1 MGHRA and CDR2 YSYEKL. V was shortened by 5 bases and J by 4 bases, with 12 bases between the two germline ends. CDR3 sequence: CASSSGTNNQPQHF. The CDR3 nucleotides are TGCGCCAGCAGCTCCGGGACAAATAATCAGCCCCAGCATTTT.

The chain links TRBV21-1 to TRBJ1-1. TRBV21-1 is an annotated pseudogene. The CDR3 has 14 amino acids. DNA of the CDR3: TGTGCCAGCACCGTGCTCGGGGGGAACACTGAAGCTTTCTTT. Amino acids: CASTVLGGNTEAFF.

V and J are TRBV2 and TRBJ2-1; 11 positions match TRBD1. V gave up 8 bases and J gave up 8 bases; unmatched junction bases: 5. The CDR3 has 13 amino acids. Germline V gives CDR1 SNHLY, CDR2 FYNNEI. CDR3 protein: CASLRDRGDEQFF. The CDR3 DNA follows: TGTGCCAGCCTCCGGGACAGGGGGGATGAGCAGTTCTTC.

The chain employs TRBV9 and TRBJ1-3; possibly TRBD1 for D (5 bases). Trimming cost V 3 bases and J 2 bases, with 6 bases left between them. This CDR3 spans 13 amino acids. Germline-derived CDR1 and CDR2 are SGDLS and YYNGEE. This CDR3 reads CASSEGTGNTIYF. CDR3 nucleotide sequence: TGTGCCAGCAGCGAGGGGACTGGAAACACCATATATTTT.

The rearrangement links TRBV10-1 to TRBJ1-1, with D possibly matching TRBD1 (6 bases). The V end lost 4 bases, the J end lost 6 bases, and 12 bases lay between the germline ends. Germline CDR1 reads WNHNN; CDR2 reads SYGVQD (reference sequence). The CDR3 covers 13 residues. In DNA form, the CDR3 reads TGCGCCAGCAGTGTACAGGGTTTGGCTGAAGCTTTCTTT. It codes for CASSVQGLAEAFF.

The rearrangement uses TRBV5-1 and TRBJ2-2; D gene uncertain. Deletions cut 3 bases from V and 4 bases from J, with 16 bases between. The CDR3 consists of 16 residues. The germline CDR1 and CDR2 sequences are SGHRS and YFSETQ. CDR3 loop: CASSSLLGSSTGELFF. The CDR3 DNA reads TGCGCCAGCAGCTCCTTGCTGGGCAGCTCCACCGGGGAGCTGTTTTTT.

This chain joins TRBV28 and TRBJ1-2; no clear D gene. Deletions cut 6 bases from V and 5 bases from J, with 13 bases between. Germline loops: CDR1 MDHEN, CDR2 SYDVKM. This CDR3 has 13 amino acids. CDR3 nucleotide sequence: TGTGCCAGCAGCCCCAGCCCGACATATGGCTACACCTTC. It is translated as CASSPSPTYGYTF.

The chain couples TRBV5-1 to TRBJ2-5; D may match TRBD1 or TRBD2 (5 bases each). CDR3 length equals 15 residues. V lost 5 bases and J 5 bases, leaving 19 bases between the germline ends. Germline CDR1 is SGHRS and CDR2 is YFSETQ. The CDR3 DNA follows: TGCGCCAGCAGTCCCCGGGACGGTACGCTCGAGACCCAGTACTTC. The encoded protein is CASSPRDGTLETQYF.

This rearrangement joins TRBV19 to TRBJ1-2; 7 bases line up with TRBD1. The J segment lost 7 bases and the V segment lost 6 bases, leaving 8 bases of the junction unmatched. This CDR3 spans 13 amino acids. Per germline, CDR1 LNHDA and CDR2 SQIVND (reference sequence). The CDR3 loop reads CASRIQGMAGYTF. As DNA, the CDR3 is TGTGCCAGTAGGATACAGGGGATGGCTGGCTACACCTTC.

V usage is TRBV4-1 and J usage is TRBJ2-3; 12 bases line up with TRBD2. Per germline, CDR1 MGHRA and CDR2 YSYEKL. J lost 3 bases, V lost 3 bases, and 4 bases had no gene match. The CDR3 extends over 16 amino acids. CDR3 protein: CASSHLAGGTTDTQYF. CDR3 coding DNA: TGCGCCAGCAGCCACCTAGCGGGAGGGACAACAGATACGCAGTATTTT.